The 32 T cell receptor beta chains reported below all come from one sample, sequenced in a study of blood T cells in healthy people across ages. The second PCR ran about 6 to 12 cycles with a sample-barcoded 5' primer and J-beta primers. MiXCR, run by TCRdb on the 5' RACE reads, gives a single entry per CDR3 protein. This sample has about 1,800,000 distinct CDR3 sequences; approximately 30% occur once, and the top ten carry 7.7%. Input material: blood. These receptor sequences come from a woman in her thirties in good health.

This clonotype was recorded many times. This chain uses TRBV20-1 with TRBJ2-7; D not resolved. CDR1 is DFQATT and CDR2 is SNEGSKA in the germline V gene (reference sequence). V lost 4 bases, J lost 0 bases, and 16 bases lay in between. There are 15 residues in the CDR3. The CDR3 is CSAKAPAGSSYEQYF. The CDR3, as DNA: TGCAGTGCTAAGGCGCCCGCAGGTTCCTCCTACGAGCAGTACTTC.

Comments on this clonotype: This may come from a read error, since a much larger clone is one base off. The CDR3 sequence: CASSPSDWRQYF. CDR3 nucleotide sequence: TGTGCCAGCAGCCCTTCGGACTGGAGACAGTACTTC. The chain uses TRBV11-2 and TRBJ2-4; D possibly corresponds to TRBD2 (5 bases). Germline CDR1 is SGHAT and CDR2 is FQNNGV. Trimming stripped 5 bases from V and 13 bases from J, with 15 bases between. CDR3 length: 12 amino acids. The full variable domain, with the rest looked up from reference TRBV11-2 and TRBJ2-4, is EAGVAQSPRYKIIEKRQSVAFWCNPISGHATLYWYQQILGQGPKLLIQFQNNGVVDDSQLPKDRFSAERLKGVDSTLKIQPAKLEDSAVYLCASSPSDWRQYFGAGTRLSVL.

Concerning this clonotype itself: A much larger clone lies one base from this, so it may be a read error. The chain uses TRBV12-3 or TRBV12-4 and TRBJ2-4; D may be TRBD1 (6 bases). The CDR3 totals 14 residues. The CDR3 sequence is CASSVAGALNIQYF. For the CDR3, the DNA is TGTGCCAGCAGTGTAGCAGGGGCCCTGAACATTCAGTACTTC.

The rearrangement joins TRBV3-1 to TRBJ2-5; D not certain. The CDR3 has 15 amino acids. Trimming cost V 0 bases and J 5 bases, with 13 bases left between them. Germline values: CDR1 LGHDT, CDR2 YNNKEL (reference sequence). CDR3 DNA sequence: TGTGCCAGCAGCCAAGAGGTCAGGCTTTTTGAGACCCAGTACTTC. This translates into CASSQEVRLFETQYF.

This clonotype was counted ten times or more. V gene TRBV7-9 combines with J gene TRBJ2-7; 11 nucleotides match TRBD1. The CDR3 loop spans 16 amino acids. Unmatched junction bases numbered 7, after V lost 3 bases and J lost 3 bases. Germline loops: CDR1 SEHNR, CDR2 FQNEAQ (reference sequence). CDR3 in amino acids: CASSFNRDRGDYEQYF. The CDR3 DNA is TGTGCCAGCAGCTTCAACCGGGACAGGGGGGACTACGAGCAGTACTTC.

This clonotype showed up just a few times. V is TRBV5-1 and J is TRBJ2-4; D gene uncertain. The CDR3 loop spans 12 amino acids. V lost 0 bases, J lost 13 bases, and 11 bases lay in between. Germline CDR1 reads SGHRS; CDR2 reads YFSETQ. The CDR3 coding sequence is TGCGCCAGCAGCTTGGGCCATCAGGAGCAGTACTTC. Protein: CASSLGHQEQYF. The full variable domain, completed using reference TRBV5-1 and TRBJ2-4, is KAGVTQTPRYLIKTRGQQVTLSCSPISGHRSVSWYQQTPGQGLQFLFEYFSETQRNKGNFPGRFSGRQFSNSRSEMNVSTLELGDSALYLCASSLGHQEQYFGAGTRLSVL.

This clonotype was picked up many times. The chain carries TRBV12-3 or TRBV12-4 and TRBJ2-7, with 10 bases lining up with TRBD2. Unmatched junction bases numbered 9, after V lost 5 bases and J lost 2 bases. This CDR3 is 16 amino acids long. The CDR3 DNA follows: TGTGCCAGCAGTCCGACCCTAGCGGGAGACCCCTACGAGCAGTACTTC. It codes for CASSPTLAGDPYEQYF.

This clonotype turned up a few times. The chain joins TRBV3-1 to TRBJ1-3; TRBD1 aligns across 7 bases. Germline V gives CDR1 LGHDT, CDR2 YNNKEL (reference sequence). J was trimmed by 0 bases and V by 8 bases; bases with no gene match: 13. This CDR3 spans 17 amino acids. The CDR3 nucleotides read TGTGCCAGCGGCTCGACAGGGCAGAGTAGCTCTGGAAACACCATATATTTT. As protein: CASGSTGQSSSGNTIYF.

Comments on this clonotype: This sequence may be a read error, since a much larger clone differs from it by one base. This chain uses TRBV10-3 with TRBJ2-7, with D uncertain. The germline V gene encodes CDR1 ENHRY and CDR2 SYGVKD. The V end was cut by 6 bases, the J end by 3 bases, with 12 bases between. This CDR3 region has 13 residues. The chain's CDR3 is CAISPTPGYEQYF. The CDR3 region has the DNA TGTGCCATCAGCCCCACACCGGGCTACGAGCAGTACTTC.

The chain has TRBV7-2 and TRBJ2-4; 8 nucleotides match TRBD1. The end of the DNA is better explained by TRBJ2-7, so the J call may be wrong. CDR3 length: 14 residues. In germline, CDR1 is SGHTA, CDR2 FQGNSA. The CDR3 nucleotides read TGTGCCAGCAGCCCCGGGACAGGCTTTGACGAGCAGTACTTC. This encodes CASSPGTGFDEQYF.

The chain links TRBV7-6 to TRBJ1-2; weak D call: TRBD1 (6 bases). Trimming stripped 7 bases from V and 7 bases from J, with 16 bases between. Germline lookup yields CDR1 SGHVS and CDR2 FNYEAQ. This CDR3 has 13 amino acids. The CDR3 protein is CASTPRGASGYTF. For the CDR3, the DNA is TGTGCCAGCACCCCGAGGGGGGCAAGTGGCTACACCTTC. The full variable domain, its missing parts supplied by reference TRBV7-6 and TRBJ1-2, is GAGVSQSPRYKVTKRGQDVALRCDPISGHVSLYWYRQALGQGPEFLTYFNYEAQQDKSGLPNDRFSAERPEGSISTLTIQRTEQRDSAMYRCASTPRGASGYTFGSGTRLTVV.

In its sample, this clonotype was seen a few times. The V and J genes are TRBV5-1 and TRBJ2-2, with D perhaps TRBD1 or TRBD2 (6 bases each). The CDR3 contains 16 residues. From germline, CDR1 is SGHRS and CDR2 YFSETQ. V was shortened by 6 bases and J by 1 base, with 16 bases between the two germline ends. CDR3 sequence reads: CASMVGGSVNTGELFF. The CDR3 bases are TGCGCCAGCATGGTCGGGGGCTCGGTGAACACCGGGGAGCTGTTTTTT.

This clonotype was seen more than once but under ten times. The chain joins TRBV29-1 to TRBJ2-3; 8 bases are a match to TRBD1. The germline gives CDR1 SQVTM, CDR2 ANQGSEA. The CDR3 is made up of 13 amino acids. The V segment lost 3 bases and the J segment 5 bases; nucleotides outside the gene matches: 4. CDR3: CSVDQGALDTQYF. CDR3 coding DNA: TGCAGCGTTGACCAGGGGGCGTTAGATACGCAGTATTTT.

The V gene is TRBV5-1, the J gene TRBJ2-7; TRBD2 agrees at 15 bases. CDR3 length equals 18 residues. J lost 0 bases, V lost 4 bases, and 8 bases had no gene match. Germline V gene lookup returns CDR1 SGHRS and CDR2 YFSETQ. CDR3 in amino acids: CASSPGLAGGQTSYEQYF. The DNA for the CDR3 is TGCGCCAGCAGCCCCGGACTAGCGGGAGGGCAGACCTCCTACGAGCAGTACTTC. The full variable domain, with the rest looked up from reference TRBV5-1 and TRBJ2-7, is KAGVTQTPRYLIKTRGQQVTLSCSPISGHRSVSWYQQTPGQGLQFLFEYFSETQRNKGNFPGRFSGRQFSNSRSEMNVSTLELGDSALYLCASSPGLAGGQTSYEQYFGPGTRLTVT.

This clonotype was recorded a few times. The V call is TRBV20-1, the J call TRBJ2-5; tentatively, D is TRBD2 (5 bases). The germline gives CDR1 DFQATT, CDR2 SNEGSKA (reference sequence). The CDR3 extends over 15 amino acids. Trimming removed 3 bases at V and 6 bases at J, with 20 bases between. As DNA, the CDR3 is TGCAGTGCTAGGCTGGCTAGCTCCCCTTACAAGACCCAGTACTTC. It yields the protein CSARLASSPYKTQYF.

Written as DNA, the CDR3 is TGTGCCAGCAGTTTTTGGGGGACGTCCTACGAGCAGTACTTC. Protein product: CASSFWGTSYEQYF. V gene TRBV27 combines with J gene TRBJ2-4; tentatively, D is TRBD1 or TRBD2 (5 bases each). The better agreement between TRBJ2-7 and the DNA end casts doubt on the J call. Germline values: CDR1 MNHEY, CDR2 SMNVEV (reference sequence). The length of the CDR3 is 14 residues.

CDR3 bases: TGCAGTGCTAGAGGGGGTTCTAACCCTTACAATGAGCAGTTCTTC. It translates to CSARGGSNPYNEQFF. The V and J genes are TRBV20-1 and TRBJ2-1; D gene unclear. Germline V CDR1 and CDR2: DFQATT, SNEGSKA (reference sequence). V was shortened by 1 base and J by 4 bases, with 14 bases between the two germline ends. This CDR3 region has 15 residues.

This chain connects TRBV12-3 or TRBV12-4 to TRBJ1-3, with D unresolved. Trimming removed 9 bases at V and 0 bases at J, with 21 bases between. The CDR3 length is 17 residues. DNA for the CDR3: TGTGCCAGTCAACCCAGCCCAGGAAAAGACTCTGGAAACACCATATATTTT. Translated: CASQPSPGKDSGNTIYF.

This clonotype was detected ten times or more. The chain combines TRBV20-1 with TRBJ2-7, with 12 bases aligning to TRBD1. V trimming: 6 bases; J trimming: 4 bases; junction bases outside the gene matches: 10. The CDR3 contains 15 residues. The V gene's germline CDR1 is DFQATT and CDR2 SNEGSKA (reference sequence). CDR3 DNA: TGCAGTGCAAAACCGGGACAGGGGGCTCAGTACGAGCAGTACTTC. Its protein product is CSAKPGQGAQYEQYF.

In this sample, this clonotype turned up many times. The CDR3 sequence is CASSLDGQGEQYF. The CDR3 DNA is TGCGCCAGCAGCTTGGATGGGCAGGGGGAGCAGTACTTC. J is TRBJ2-7 and V is TRBV5-1; the D gene is possibly TRBD1 (6 bases). The germline V gene encodes CDR1 SGHRS and CDR2 YFSETQ. The CDR3 has 13 amino acids. V shed 0 bases and J shed 7 bases, with 11 bases lying between them. Supplemented by reference TRBV5-1 and TRBJ2-7, the full variable domain reads KAGVTQTPRYLIKTRGQQVTLSCSPISGHRSVSWYQQTPGQGLQFLFEYFSETQRNKGNFPGRFSGRQFSNSRSEMNVSTLELGDSALYLCASSLDGQGEQYFGPGTRLTVT.

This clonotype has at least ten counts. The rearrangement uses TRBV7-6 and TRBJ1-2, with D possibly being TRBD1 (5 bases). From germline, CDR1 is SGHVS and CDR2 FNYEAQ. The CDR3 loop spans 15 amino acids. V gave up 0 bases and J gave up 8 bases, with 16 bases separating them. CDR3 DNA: TGTGCCAGCAGCTTAGCTTCCGTAGGGGTTGACGGCTACACCTTC. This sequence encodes CASSLASVGVDGYTF.

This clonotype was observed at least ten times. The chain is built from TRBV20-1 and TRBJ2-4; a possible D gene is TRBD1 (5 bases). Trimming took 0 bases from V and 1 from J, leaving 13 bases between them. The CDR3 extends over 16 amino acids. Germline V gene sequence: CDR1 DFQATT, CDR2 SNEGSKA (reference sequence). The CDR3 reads CSARDPGRVAKNIQYF. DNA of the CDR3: TGCAGTGCTAGAGATCCTGGCAGGGTGGCCAAAAACATTCAGTACTTC.

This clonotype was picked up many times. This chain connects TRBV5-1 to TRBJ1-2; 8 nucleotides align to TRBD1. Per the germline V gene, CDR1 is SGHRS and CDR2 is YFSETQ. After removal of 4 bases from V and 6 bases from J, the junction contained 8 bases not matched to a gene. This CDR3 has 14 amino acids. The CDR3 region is CASSLDRVIDGYTF. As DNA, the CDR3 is TGCGCCAGCAGCCTGGACAGGGTCATCGATGGCTACACCTTC.

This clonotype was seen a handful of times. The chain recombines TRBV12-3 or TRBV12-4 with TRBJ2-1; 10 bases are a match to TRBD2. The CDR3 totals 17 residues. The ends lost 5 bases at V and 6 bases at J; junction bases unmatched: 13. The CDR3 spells CASSQETALAGVNEQFF. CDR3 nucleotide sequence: TGTGCCAGCAGTCAAGAGACGGCTCTAGCGGGGGTCAATGAGCAGTTCTTC.

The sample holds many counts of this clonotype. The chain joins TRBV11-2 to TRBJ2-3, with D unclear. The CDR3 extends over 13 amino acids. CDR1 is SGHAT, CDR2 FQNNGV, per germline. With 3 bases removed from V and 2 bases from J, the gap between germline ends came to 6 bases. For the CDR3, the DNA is TGTGCCAGCAGCTTTTGGGACACAGATACGCAGTATTTT. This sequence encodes CASSFWDTDTQYF.

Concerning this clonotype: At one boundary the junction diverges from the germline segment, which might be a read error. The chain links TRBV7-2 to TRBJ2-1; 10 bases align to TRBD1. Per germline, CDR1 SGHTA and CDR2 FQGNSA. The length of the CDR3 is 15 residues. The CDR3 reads CANSLRGTGDSGQFF. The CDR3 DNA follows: TGTGCCAACAGCTTACGGGGGACAGGGGACTCCGGGCAGTTCTTC.

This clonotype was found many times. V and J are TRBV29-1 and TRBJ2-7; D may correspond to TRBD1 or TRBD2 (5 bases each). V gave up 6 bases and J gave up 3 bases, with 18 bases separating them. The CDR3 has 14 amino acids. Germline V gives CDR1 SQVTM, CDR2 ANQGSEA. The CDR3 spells CSVPSVGTNYEQYF. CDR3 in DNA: TGCAGCGTCCCATCCGTCGGGACGAACTACGAGCAGTACTTC.

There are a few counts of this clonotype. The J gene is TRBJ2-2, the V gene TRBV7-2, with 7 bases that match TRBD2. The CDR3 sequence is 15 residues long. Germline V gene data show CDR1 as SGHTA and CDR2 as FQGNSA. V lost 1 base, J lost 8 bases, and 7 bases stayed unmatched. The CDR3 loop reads CASSLVTAGVGELFF. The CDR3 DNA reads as TGTGCCAGCAGCTTAGTCACGGCGGGAGTGGGGGAGCTGTTTTTT.

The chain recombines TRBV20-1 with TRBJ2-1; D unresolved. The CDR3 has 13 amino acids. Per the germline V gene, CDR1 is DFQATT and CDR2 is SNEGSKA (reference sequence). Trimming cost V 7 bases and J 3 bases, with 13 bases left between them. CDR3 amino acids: CSVHRRDYNEQFF. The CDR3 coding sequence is TGCAGTGTGCACCGTCGTGACTACAATGAGCAGTTCTTC.

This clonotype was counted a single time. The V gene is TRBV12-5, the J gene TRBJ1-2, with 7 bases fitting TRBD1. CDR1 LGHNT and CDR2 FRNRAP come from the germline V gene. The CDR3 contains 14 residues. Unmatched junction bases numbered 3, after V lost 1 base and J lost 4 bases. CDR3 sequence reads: CASGLGPGGYGYTF. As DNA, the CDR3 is TGTGCTAGTGGTTTGGGACCAGGGGGCTATGGCTACACCTTC.

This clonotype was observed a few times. In DNA form, the CDR3 reads TGTGCCACCAGCAAGAAGGGTTCGAATCAGCCCCAGCATTTT. This sequence encodes CATSKKGSNQPQHF. This chain joins TRBV15 and TRBJ1-5, with no clear D. There are 14 residues in the CDR3. Trimming stripped 4 bases from V and 4 bases from J, with 11 bases between. Germline values: CDR1 LNHNV, CDR2 YYDKDF (reference sequence).

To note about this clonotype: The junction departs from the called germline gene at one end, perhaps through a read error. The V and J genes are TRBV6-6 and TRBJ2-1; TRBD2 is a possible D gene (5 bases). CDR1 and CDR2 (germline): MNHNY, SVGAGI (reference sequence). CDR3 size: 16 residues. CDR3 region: CASSYSGRSSHNEQFF. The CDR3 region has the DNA TGTGCCAGCAGTTACTCTGGGAGAAGCTCCCACAATGAGCAGTTCTTC.